Below are 10 T cell receptor beta chains sequenced from a single sample in a study of response to subunit inactivated influenza vaccine. One entry per CDR3 protein results from TCRdb running MiXCR on the RT-PCR reads. Found here are about 300,000 distinct CDR3 sequences, 22% of them singletons; the top ten hold under 13%. The sequenced sample was PBMCs from blood, obtained less than 22 months after vaccination. The source is a man in his fifties or sixties who received an inactivated influenza vaccine.

This clonotype occurred a few times. The chain combines TRBV11-2 with TRBJ1-1; D is unclear. This CDR3 contains 13 residues. The germline gives CDR1 SGHAT, CDR2 FQNNGV. Trimming stripped 1 base from V and 4 bases from J, with 7 bases between. This chain's CDR3 is CASSLATSTEAFF. CDR3 DNA sequence: TGTGCCAGCAGCTTAGCGACAAGCACTGAAGCTTTCTTT.

The V gene is TRBV11-2, the J gene TRBJ2-7; maybe TRBD1 (7 bases). The germline V gene has CDR1 SGHAT and CDR2 FQNNGV. The ends were cut back, 5 bases at V and 3 bases at J, with 17 bases in the middle. The length of the CDR3 is 15 residues. As DNA, the CDR3 is TGTGCCAGCAGCCCCGCGGGCAGGGGGGACTACGAGCAGTACTTC. It encodes CASSPAGRGDYEQYF.

The J gene is TRBJ2-5, the V gene TRBV20-1, with TRBD2 matching over 11 bases. Germline V lookup: CDR1 DFQATT, CDR2 SNEGSKA (reference sequence). J lost 6 bases, V lost 1 base, and 4 bases had no gene match. This CDR3 has 14 amino acids. For the CDR3, the DNA is TGCAGTGCTAGAGTCACTAGCGGGAGTAAGACCCAGTACTTC. Translation gives CSARVTSGSKTQYF.

This clonotype was picked up a small number of times. The V and J genes are TRBV4-3 and TRBJ1-2; 8 nucleotides match TRBD1. The CDR3 has 15 residues. J was trimmed by 4 bases and V by 1 base; bases with no gene match: 5. Germline assignment: CDR1 LGHNA and CDR2 YSLEER. The CDR3 nucleotides read TGCGCCAGCAGCCAAGTCGCAGGGGGCATCTATGGCTACACCTTC. Protein sequence: CASSQVAGGIYGYTF.

This chain uses TRBV29-1 with TRBJ2-1; D not resolved. This CDR3 is built from 14 residues. Trimming removed 5 bases at V and 0 bases at J, with 11 bases between. CDR1 SQVTM and CDR2 ANQGSEA come from the germline V gene. CDR3 in amino acids: CSVPLANSYNEQFF. CDR3 bases: TGCAGCGTTCCTCTGGCGAACTCCTACAATGAGCAGTTCTTC.

This clonotype was found many times. V is TRBV5-1 and J is TRBJ1-5; 10 nucleotides agree with TRBD1. Germline trimming cut 4 bases from V and 5 bases from J; bases unmatched to any gene: 6. The germline V gene encodes CDR1 SGHRS and CDR2 YFSETQ. The length of the CDR3 is 15 residues. CDR3 coding DNA: TGCGCCAGCAGCGCCTCGGGACAGGGGTATCAGCCCCAGCATTTT. It codes for CASSASGQGYQPQHF. Using reference TRBV5-1 and TRBJ1-5 for the parts outside the CDR3, the full variable domain is KAGVTQTPRYLIKTRGQQVTLSCSPISGHRSVSWYQQTPGQGLQFLFEYFSETQRNKGNFPGRFSGRQFSNSRSEMNVSTLELGDSALYLCASSASGQGYQPQHFGDGTRLSIL.

The table lists this clonotype with a count of one. V usage is TRBV5-1 and J usage is TRBJ2-5, with D perhaps TRBD1 (6 bases). Trimming shortened V by 4 bases and J by 4 bases, and 8 bases separated the two germline ends. This CDR3 has 12 residues. The germline CDR1 and CDR2 sequences are SGHRS and YFSETQ. The CDR3 DNA is TGCGCCAGCAGCCGGGACACAGAGACCCAGTACTTC. Its translation is CASSRDTETQYF.

This clonotype was detected a few times. V gene TRBV4-1 combines with J gene TRBJ2-1; TRBD2 agrees at 11 bases. V gave up 4 bases and J gave up 4 bases; unmatched junction bases: 9. Germline V gene data show CDR1 as MGHRA and CDR2 as YSYEKL. The CDR3 is 17 amino acids. As DNA, the CDR3 is TGCGCCAGCAGCCGGGGAGCTAGCGGGGGGAATTACAATGAGCAGTTCTTC. This encodes CASSRGASGGNYNEQFF.

The DNA for the CDR3 is TGTGCCAGCAGCGCCTCGACAGGGTATGCTTTCTTT. Amino acid sequence: CASSASTGYAFF. The rearrangement uses TRBV7-9 and TRBJ1-1; 7 bases map to TRBD1. The CDR3 has 12 residues. Per the germline V gene, CDR1 is SEHNR and CDR2 is FQNEAQ (reference sequence). V was clipped by 5 bases and J by 11 bases; unmatched bases: 8.

The chain is built from TRBV6-5 and TRBJ1-3; TRBD1 is a possible D gene (5 bases). Between the trimmed V and J ends, which lost 4 bases and 4 bases, there was a span of 14 bases. Germline V CDR1 and CDR2: MNHEY, SVGAGI. This CDR3 region has 15 residues. The CDR3 spells CASSFRQGVGNTIYF. The DNA for the CDR3 is TGTGCCAGCAGTTTTCGGCAGGGAGTAGGAAACACCATATATTTT.